This record covers a single TCR beta chain. These data are taken from a study of T cell changes during pregnancy in multiple sclerosis. Losses at the gene ends were 5 bases for V and 0 bases for J; bases not matched to a gene: 3. The germline CDR1 and CDR2 sequences are SGHNT and YENEEA. CDR3 length equals 15 residues. The protocol was immunoSEQ multiplex PCR, while the TCRdb copy is restricted to in-frame clones and leaves out a portion. The sample contains about 73,000 clones, roughly 90% of which appear only once. The sequencing used peripheral blood, collected after pregnancy. This chain connects TRBV11-3 to TRBJ1-1; 10 bases are a match to TRBD1. The sequence was collected from a female donor in good health, enrolled as a control in a pregnancy study. The CDR3 sequence: CASSKGQGMNTEAFF. In DNA form, the CDR3 reads TGTGCCAGCAGCAAGGGACAGGGGATGAACACTGAAGCTTTCTTT.